This TCR beta chain was obtained from a study of patients and donors after allogeneic stem cell transplantation. In its sample, this clonotype was seen a few times. V dropped 5 bases and J dropped 5; count of bases not matched to a gene: 7. CDR3 length: 15 amino acids. Using its own MiXCR run on the RT-PCR reads, TCRdb lists one record per CDR3 protein. The table has about a million distinct CDR3 sequences, roughly 17% seen once. This chain connects TRBV12-3 or TRBV12-4 to TRBJ2-3; 10 nucleotides align to TRBD2. Input material: blood, either unsorted or a sorted T cell fraction (not recorded which). This TCR was recovered from a human donor who was either an allogeneic HSCT recipient or a stem cell or donor lymphocyte infusion donor (not recorded which). It is not recorded whose cells these are; they may come from a transplant donor. The CDR3 DNA is TGTGCCAGCAGTCGTCCGGGACTAGCGATAGATACGCAGTATTTT. Protein sequence: CASSRPGLAIDTQYF.